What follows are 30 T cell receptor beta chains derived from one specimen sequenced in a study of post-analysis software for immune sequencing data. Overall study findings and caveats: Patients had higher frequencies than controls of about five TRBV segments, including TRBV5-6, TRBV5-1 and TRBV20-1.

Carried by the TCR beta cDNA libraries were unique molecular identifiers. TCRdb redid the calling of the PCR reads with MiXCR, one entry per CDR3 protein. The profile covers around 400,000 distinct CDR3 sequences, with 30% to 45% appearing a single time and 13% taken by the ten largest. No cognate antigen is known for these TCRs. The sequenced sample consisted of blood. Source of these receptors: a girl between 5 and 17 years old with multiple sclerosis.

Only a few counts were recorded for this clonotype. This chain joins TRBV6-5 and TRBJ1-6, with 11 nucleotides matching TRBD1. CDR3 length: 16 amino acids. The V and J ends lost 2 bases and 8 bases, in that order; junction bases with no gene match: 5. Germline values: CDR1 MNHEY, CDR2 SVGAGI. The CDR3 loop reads CASSYEGQGAYSPLHF. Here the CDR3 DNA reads TGTGCCAGCAGTTACGAAGGACAGGGGGCTTATTCACCCCTCCACTTT.

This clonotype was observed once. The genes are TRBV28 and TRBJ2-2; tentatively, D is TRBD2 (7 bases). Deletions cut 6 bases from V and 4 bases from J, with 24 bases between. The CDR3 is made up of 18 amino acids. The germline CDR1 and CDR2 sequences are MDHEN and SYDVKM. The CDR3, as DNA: TGTGCCAGCAGACGAATAGTCCGGGGGGCTGCGGGCACCGGGGAGCTGTTTTTT. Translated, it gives CASRRIVRGAAGTGELFF.

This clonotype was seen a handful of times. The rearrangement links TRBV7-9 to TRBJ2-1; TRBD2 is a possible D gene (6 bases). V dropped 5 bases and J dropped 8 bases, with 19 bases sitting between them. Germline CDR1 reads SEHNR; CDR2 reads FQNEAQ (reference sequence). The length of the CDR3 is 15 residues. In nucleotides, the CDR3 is TGTGCCAGCAGCCCTGTCCCGGGACTTGGTGATGAGCAGTTCTTC. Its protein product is CASSPVPGLGDEQFF.

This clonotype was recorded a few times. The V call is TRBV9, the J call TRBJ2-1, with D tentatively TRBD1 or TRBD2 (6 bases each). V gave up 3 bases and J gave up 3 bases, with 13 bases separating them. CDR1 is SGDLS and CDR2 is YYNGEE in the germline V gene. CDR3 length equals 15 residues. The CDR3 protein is CASSGSGANYNEQFF. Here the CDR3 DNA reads TGTGCCAGCAGCGGATCGGGGGCTAACTACAATGAGCAGTTCTTC.

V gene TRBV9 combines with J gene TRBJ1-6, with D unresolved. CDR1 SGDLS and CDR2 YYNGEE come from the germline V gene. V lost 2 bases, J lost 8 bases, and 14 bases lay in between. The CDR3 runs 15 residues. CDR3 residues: CASSVGPAEDSPLHF. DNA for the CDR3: TGTGCCAGCAGCGTCGGCCCGGCGGAAGATTCACCCCTCCACTTT.

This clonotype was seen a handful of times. CDR3 sequence: CASSSRGQPNEQFF. CDR3 DNA: TGTGCCAGCAGCTCCAGGGGCCAGCCCAATGAGCAGTTCTTC. The J gene is TRBJ2-1, the V gene TRBV7-2; the D gene is possibly TRBD1 (6 bases). Trimming took off 4 bases at V and 6 bases at J, with 13 bases between the two ends. The CDR3 has 14 amino acids. In germline, CDR1 is SGHTA, CDR2 FQGNSA.

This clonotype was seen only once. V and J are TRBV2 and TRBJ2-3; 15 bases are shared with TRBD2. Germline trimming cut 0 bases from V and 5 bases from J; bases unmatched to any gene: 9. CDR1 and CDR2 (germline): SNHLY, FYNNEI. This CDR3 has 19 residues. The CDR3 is CASSEAPWTSGGAEDTQYF. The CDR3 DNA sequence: TGTGCCAGCAGTGAAGCACCGTGGACTAGCGGGGGGGCCGAAGATACGCAGTATTTT. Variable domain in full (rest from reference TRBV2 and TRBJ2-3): EPEVTQTPSHQVTQMGQEVILRCVPISNHLYFYWYRQILGQKVEFLVSFYNNEISEKSEIFDDQFSVERPDGSNFTLKIRSTKLEDSAMYFCASSEAPWTSGGAEDTQYFGPGTRLTVL.

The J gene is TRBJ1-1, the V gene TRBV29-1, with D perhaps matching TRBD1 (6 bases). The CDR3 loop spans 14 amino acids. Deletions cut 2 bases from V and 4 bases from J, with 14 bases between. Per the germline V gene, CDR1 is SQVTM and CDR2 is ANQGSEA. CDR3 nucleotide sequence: TGCAGCGTTGAAAGGGGGGCAAAAGGCACTGAAGCTTTCTTT. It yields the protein CSVERGAKGTEAFF.

CDR3 sequence reads: CSARSGSIQETQYF. In nucleotides, the CDR3 is TGCAGTGCTAGGAGCGGGAGCATTCAAGAGACCCAGTACTTC. V gene TRBV20-1 combines with J gene TRBJ2-5, with 8 bases lining up with TRBD2. Germline assignment: CDR1 DFQATT and CDR2 SNEGSKA (reference sequence). The CDR3 sequence is 14 residues long. V trimming: 3 bases; J trimming: 2 bases; junction bases outside the gene matches: 5.

CDR3 bases: TGTGCCAGCAGCGCCAGCCAGGGGTCCTTCTATGGCTACACCTTC. Translated, it gives CASSASQGSFYGYTF. V gene TRBV9 combines with J gene TRBJ1-2, with TRBD1 as a possible D gene (6 bases). This CDR3 has 15 amino acids. V was trimmed by 3 bases and J by 4 bases, leaving 16 bases between them. Germline lookup yields CDR1 SGDLS and CDR2 YYNGEE.

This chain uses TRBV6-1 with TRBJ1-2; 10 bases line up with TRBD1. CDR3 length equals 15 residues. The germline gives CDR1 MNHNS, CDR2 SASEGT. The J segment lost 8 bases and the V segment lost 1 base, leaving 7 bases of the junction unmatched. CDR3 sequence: CASSEGGQGSMGYTF. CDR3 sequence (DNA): TGTGCCAGCAGTGAAGGGGGACAGGGGAGTATGGGCTACACCTTC.

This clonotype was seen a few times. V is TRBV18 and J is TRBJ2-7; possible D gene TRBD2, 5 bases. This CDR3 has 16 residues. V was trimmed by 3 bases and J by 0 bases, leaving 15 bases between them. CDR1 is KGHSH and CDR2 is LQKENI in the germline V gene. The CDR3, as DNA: TGTGCCAGCTCACCGGGAGCGTTCTCCAGCTCCTACGAGCAGTACTTC. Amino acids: CASSPGAFSSSYEQYF.

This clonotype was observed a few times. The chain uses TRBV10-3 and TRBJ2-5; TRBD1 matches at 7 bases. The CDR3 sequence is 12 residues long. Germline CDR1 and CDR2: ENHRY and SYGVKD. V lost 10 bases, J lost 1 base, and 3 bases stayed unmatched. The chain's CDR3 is CATGDSQETQYF. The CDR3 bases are TGTGCCACCGGGGACAGCCAAGAGACCCAGTACTTC.

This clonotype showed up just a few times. The CDR3 DNA is TGTGCCAGCAGCTTTCGACTAGCTTCCTCTCCGGATACGCAGTATTTT. Protein sequence: CASSFRLASSPDTQYF. The rearrangement links TRBV11-2 to TRBJ2-3; 7 nucleotides agree with TRBD2. The CDR3 runs 16 residues. Germline values: CDR1 SGHAT, CDR2 FQNNGV. V lost 3 bases and J lost 6; bases outside the gene matches: 12.

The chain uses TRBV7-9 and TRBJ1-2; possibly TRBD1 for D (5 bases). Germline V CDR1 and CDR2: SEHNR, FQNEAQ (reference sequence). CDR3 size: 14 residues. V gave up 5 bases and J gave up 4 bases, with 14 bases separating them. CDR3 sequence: CASSQDGGPYGYTF. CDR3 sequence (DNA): TGTGCCAGCAGCCAAGACGGGGGTCCCTATGGCTACACCTTC.

The CDR3 nucleotides read TGCAGCGTTGAATCCCTTAGTGACGACACGAACACCGGGGAGCTGTTTTTT. Its translation is CSVESLSDDTNTGELFF. J is TRBJ2-2 and V is TRBV29-1; D ambiguous. The CDR3 contains 17 residues. The V end was cut by 2 bases, the J end by 0 bases, with 16 bases between. From germline, CDR1 is SQVTM and CDR2 ANQGSEA.

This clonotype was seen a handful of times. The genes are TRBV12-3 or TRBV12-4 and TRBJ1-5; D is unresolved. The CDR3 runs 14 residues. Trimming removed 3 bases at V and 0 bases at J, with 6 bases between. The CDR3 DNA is TGTGCCAGCAGTTTCGGGGATAGCAATCAGCCCCAGCATTTT. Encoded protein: CASSFGDSNQPQHF.

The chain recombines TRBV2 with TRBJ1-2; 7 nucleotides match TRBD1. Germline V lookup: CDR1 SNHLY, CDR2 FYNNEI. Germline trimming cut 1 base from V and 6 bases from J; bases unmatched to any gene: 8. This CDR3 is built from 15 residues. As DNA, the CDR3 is TGTGCCAGCAGTGAAGAGACAGGGAATCCCGATGGCTACACCTTC. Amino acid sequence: CASSEETGNPDGYTF. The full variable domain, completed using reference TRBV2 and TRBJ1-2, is EPEVTQTPSHQVTQMGQEVILRCVPISNHLYFYWYRQILGQKVEFLVSFYNNEISEKSEIFDDQFSVERPDGSNFTLKIRSTKLEDSAMYFCASSEETGNPDGYTFGSGTRLTVV.

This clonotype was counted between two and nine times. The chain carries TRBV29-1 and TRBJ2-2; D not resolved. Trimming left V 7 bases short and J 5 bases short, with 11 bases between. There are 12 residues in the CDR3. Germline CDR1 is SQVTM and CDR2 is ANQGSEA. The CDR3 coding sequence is TGCAGCGCCCAGACGGAGACCGGGGAGCTGTTTTTT. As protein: CSAQTETGELFF.

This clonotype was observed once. This chain's CDR3 is CASSFGSSYNEQFF. The CDR3 DNA is TGTGCCAGCAGCTTTGGAAGCTCCTACAATGAGCAGTTCTTC. The chain is built from TRBV7-2 and TRBJ2-1; D uncertain. Germline V lookup: CDR1 SGHTA, CDR2 FQGNSA. The CDR3 extends over 14 amino acids. Trimming took off 3 bases at V and 0 bases at J, with 6 bases between the two ends. Full variable domain (rest looked up from reference TRBV7-2 and TRBJ2-1): GAGVSQSPSNKVTEKGKDVELRCDPISGHTALYWYRQSLGQGLEFLIYFQGNSAPDKSGLPSDRFSAERTGGSVSTLTIQRTQQEDSAVYLCASSFGSSYNEQFFGPGTRLTVL.

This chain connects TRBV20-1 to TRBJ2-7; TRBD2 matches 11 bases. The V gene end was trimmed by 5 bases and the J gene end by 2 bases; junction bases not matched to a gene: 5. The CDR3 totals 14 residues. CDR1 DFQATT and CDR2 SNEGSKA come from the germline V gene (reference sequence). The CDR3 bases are TGCAGTGCTGCGACTAGCGGGGTAACCTACGAGCAGTACTTC. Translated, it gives CSAATSGVTYEQYF.

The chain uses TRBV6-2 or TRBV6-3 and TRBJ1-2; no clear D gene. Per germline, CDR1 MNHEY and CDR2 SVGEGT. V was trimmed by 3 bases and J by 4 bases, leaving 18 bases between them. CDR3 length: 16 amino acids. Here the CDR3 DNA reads TGTGCCAGCAGTTATGGCCAGGAACCCTTGCCCTATGGCTACACCTTC. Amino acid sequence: CASSYGQEPLPYGYTF.

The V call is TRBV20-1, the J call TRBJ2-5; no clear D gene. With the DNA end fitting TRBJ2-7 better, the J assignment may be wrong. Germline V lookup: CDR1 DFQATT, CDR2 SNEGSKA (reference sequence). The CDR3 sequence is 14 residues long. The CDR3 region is CSARVRAKGYEQYF. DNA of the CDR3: TGCAGTGCTAGAGTTAGGGCCAAGGGCTACGAGCAGTACTTC.

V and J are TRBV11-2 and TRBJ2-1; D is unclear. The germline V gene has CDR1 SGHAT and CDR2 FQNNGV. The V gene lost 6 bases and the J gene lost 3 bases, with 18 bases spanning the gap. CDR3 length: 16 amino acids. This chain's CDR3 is CASSPVPFVDYNEQFF. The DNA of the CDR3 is TGTGCCAGCAGTCCTGTCCCCTTTGTAGACTACAATGAGCAGTTCTTC.

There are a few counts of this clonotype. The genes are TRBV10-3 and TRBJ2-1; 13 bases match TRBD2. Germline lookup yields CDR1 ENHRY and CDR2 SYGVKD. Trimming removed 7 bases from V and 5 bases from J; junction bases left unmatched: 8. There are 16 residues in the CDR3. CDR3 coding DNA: TGTGCCATCAAACCTACAGGGACTAGCGGGGACAATGAGCAGTTCTTC. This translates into CAIKPTGTSGDNEQFF.

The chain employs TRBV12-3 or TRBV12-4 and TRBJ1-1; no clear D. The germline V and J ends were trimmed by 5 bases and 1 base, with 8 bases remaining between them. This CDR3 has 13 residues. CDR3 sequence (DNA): TGTGCCAGCAGTAGGTGGGGGAACACTGAAGCTTTCTTT. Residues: CASSRWGNTEAFF.

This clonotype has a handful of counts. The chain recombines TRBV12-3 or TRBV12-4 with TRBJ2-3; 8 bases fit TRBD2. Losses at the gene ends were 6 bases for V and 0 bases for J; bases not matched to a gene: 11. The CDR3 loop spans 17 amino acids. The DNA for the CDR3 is TGTGCCAGCAGAGTAGCGGGGTTAACTTCTAGCACAGATACGCAGTATTTT. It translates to CASRVAGLTSSTDTQYF.

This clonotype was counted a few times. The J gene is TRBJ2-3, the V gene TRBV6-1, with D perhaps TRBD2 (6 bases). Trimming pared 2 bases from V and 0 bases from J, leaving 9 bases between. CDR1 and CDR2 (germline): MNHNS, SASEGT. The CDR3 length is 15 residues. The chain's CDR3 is CASSERDFSTDTQYF. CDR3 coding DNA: TGTGCCAGCAGTGAACGGGACTTCAGCACAGATACGCAGTATTTT.

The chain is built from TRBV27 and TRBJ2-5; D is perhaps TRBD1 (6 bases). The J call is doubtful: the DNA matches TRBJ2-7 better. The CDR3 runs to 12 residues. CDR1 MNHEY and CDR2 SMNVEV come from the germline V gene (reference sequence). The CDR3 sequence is CASSLVGAEQYF. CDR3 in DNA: TGTGCCAGCAGTTTAGTGGGGGCCGAGCAGTACTTC.

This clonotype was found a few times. CDR3 residues: CATSTGGAMDTQYF. The CDR3 DNA reads TGTGCCACCAGTACAGGGGGGGCTATGGATACGCAGTATTTT. V is TRBV24-1 and J is TRBJ2-3, with a weak D call TRBD1 (8 bases). Trimming took 6 bases from V and 6 from J, leaving 15 bases between them. Germline V gene lookup returns CDR1 KGHDR and CDR2 SFDVKD. This CDR3 has 14 amino acids.